This T cell receptor (beta chain) comes out of a study of cytomegalovirus exposure and HLA in healthy donors (dated by TCRdb to about 2017). About the investigation overall: In an earlier analysis of 587 of the donors, under 300 Gb of sequence data and 90 million to 120 million unique TCR beta sequences from 150 million to 200 million T cells were reported. To decide whether each TCR beta V gene segment behaved as functional or pseudogenic, an earlier analysis of fewer than 750 of the donors relied on high-throughput TCR beta sequencing. The later analysis used no new phenotypic data to find candidate immune exposures, relying instead on TCR beta sequences and their occurrence across donors. Donor age, sex, ethnicity and CMV serostatus were collected together with the repertoire data. The genetic ancestry cluster associated with self-reported Caucasian donors included over 65% of the 398 genotyped donors. In a later genetic analysis, genome-wide SNP genotypes for about three fifths of the 666 donors were used, and that subset was treated as a discovery cohort. An early release covering approximately 600 HLA-typed donors comprised about 290 gigabases of sequencing data and around 80 million unique TCR sequences. The study aimed to test whether signatures of past pathogen exposure could be identified by cataloging public T cell receptors. Typing coverage differed by locus: A, B, C, DRB1 and DQB1 were typed in roughly 620-640 donors, DQA1 in approximately 520, DPA1 in around 610, and DPB1 in 450 to 490. Using immunosequencing, the study profiled T cell repertoires from roughly 650 subjects and related those repertoires to cytomegalovirus serostatus. Every discovery cohort repertoire had been produced on one sequencing platform. To predict cytomegalovirus infection status, the study brought together high-throughput TCR immunosequencing, statistical association of individual TCRs with disease status, and machine learning. Among 350 to 400 genotyped donors of the cohort, an average of approximately 230,000 unique TCR beta nucleotide sequences were sequenced per donor, roughly a sixth of them non-productive. In a later analysis, previously published TCR beta repertoires from 666 donors were re-analyzed and high-resolution HLA genotyping was added so that TCR occurrence patterns could be studied. Roughly 5 DR-DQ haplotypes were treated as single units for association and clustering because of strong linkage in the cohort. A separate validation cohort of approximately 120 different subjects was used in addition to the roughly 670-subject first cohort. HLA typing covered class I and class II loci at four-digit resolution.

In total, fewer than 750 healthy bone marrow donors made up the cohort. All cohort members were sampled while nominally healthy, although unrecorded immune exposures were likely present. The donor tested CMV seronegative, placing the donor among the 350 to 400 seronegative members of the cohort. Every donor gave a peripheral blood sample, and the peripheral blood mononuclear cells from that sample were used for TCR beta sequencing. The Qiagen DNeasy Blood Extraction Kit was used to extract genomic DNA from the blood cell samples. About this clone itself: It has no known antigen specificity. The input lacks base qualities; no much larger clone sits a single base away.

Reading from cysteine to phenylalanine, the CDR3 counts 16 amino acids. Solely the CDR3 DNA is kept, with 48 bases framed from the first base. Between the V and J ends, shortened by 3 bases and 2 bases respectively, the junction contains 15 bases. The germline V gene specifies SGDLS as CDR1 and YYNGEE as CDR2. Broader findings and caveats from the paper: Correlated functional status among segregating V segments might be attributable to linkage disequilibrium, but an unknown experimental factor could not be ruled out. A further reported finding was that TCR beta sequences accurately predicted the HLA-A and HLA-B alleles for most subjects in the first cohort. Assigning TCR associations to individual alleles was difficult when HLA alleles, especially DR and DQ, strongly co-occurred. Because counts were too low, about 18 rarely observed V segments, including chromosome 9 orphons, were excluded from the earlier analysis of 587 of the donors. Specific HLA alleles were associated with over 15,000 TCR beta sequences at a false discovery rate of 0.05 in a later analysis. The 87-base-pair reads could not distinguish some IMGT-functional V segments, including TRBV6-2 and TRBV6-3, so those segments were excluded. A later analysis found that most CMV-associated TCR beta chains appeared HLA-restricted, with HLA associations seemingly driven largely by CMV exposure. Sequencing depth was assumed to be roughly uniform across donors in the presence/absence analyses, though that assumption may not hold. In this cohort, only TCR beta chains were sequenced, and detectable features were limited by the absence of alpha or paired-chain data. According to the authors, the approach could potentially be generalized to other disease states and immunological phenotypes. A later analysis reported that several top co-occurrence clusters appeared linked to parvovirus B19, influenza, CMV and Epstein-Barr virus. In vitro tests confirmed that a few of the cytomegalovirus-associated TCR beta chains recognize cytomegalovirus antigens. An earlier analysis of several hundred of the donors showed that most TCR beta V segments appeared in productive rearrangements either about 90% or about 30% of the time, which broadly matched IMGT annotations. The study listed 150 to 200 TCR beta chains as associated with cytomegalovirus. Cytomegalovirus status was reported to be diagnosed by the classifier with high specificity and sensitivity in both the original and validation cohorts. The sequencing pipeline was judged likely to have produced a cluster of highly shared sequence variants as a technical artifact. Compared with the roughly 670-donor mean, donors in an Asian-associated ancestry cluster had fewer N-insertions in productive TCRs, according to a later genetic analysis. Immune exposure information for the cohort was limited to CMV serostatus. In a later genetic analysis, a missense DCLRE1C variant was associated with V-gene and J-gene trimming of TCR beta chains, and the association was replicated in an independent cohort. While some public TCRs were present in many individuals, most TCR sequences turned up only very rarely across donors. A later analysis found that TCR association rates varied across HLA loci, with DRB1 alleles showing the most associated TCRs and HLA-C alleles the fewest. A later analysis found that HLA-associated TCR beta chains were more clonally expanded and had lower generation probabilities than equally common non-associated chains. Because HLA typing was missing for some donors at each locus, association tests included only the typed subset.

The library was built by means of the immunoSEQ multiplex PCR assay. A mixture of 60 forward primers for TCR Vbeta segments and 13 reverse primers for TCR Jbeta segments was used in the multiplex PCR. A multiplex PCR assay on genomic DNA amplified the CDR3 region of rearranged TCR beta genes. On the Illumina HiSeq System, the amplified TCR beta libraries were sequenced as 87-base-pair reads. Per the authors' processing: A later analysis tallied roughly 78 million unique TCR beta chains across the 610 or so repertoires, and approximately 12 million of those chains were shared by two or more donors. To remove PCR and sequencing errors, raw reads were error-corrected and collapsed into unique sequences using a nearest-neighbor algorithm that merged closely related sequences. V, D and J gene segments were assigned by aligning CDR3 sequences to IMGT reference sequences. Each retained sequence needed at least a six-nucleotide match to both a V gene segment and a J gene segment. Rearrangements were classified as productive when the CDR3 lacked stop codons and remained in frame with V and J, and all other rearrangements were classified as non-productive. Following IMGT convention, CDR3 was defined as the stretch from the second conserved V-encoded cysteine up to the conserved J-encoded phenylalanine. The earlier analysis of 500 to 750 of the donors excluded any sequence lacking an unambiguous match to a single V gene segment. An earlier analysis of around 600 of the donors classified V segments as functional when productive rearrangements were above 56.7% and as segregating when the standard deviation between donors was above 5%. To diagnose cytomegalovirus status from the catalog of TCR beta chain sequences, a statistical classification framework was built. V and J gene assignment, in a later analysis, came from comparing TCR nucleotide sequences with IMGT/GENE-DB human TR gene sequences. The TCRdist pipeline was used in a later analysis to assign CDR3 sequences and most-parsimonious VDJ recombination scenarios. A later analysis defined each TCR beta chain by its CDR3 amino acid sequence plus V-gene family, and excluded reads lacking a unique V-gene family. In a later analysis, 450 to 600 highly shared, low-generation-probability nucleotide sequences were removed to address suspected cross-contamination and a sequencing artifact. A later analysis calculated a clonal expansion index for each public chain from normalized within-repertoire ranks of inferred template counts. In a later analysis, generation probabilities were computed using a VDJ recombination model fitted to out-of-frame rearrangements, and the results were checked against IGoR. A later analysis scored TCR-TCR, TCR-HLA and TCR-CMV co-occurrence with hypergeometric tests, applying a repertoire-size bias correction to TCR pairs. False discovery rates were estimated in a later analysis by permuting HLA or CMV assignments 20 times. A later analysis grouped co-occurring TCRs with DBSCAN, adding TCRdist sequence similarity when clustering within HLA-allele-positive subsets. Repertoires with fewer than 30,000 or more than 120,000 public chains were left out of co-occurrence clustering, as were a handful of repertoires with anomalous nucleotide sharing. This is the immuneACCESS table as TCRdb keeps it, with only in-frame sequences that have V and J called. A part of the clones is gone; compared with another copy, unresolved V genes explain less than half, and the rest is unexplained. That table is the source of V, J and clone size, and D and trimming were worked out from the DNA. The sample table shows over 150,000 clones, and approximately 71% are seen once. The ten largest clones take up about 4.9% of the sample.

The chain is made from TRBV9 and TRBJ2-1, with TRBD1 perhaps the D gene, on 6 matching bases. Specimen: PBMCs. The TCR sequence derives from a male donor in good health and CMV-seronegative. CDR3 loop: CASSATSGTTYNEQFF. The bases read TGTGCCAGCAGCGCCACTTCCGGGACAACCTACAATGAGCAGTTCTTC.